This passage covers 32 T cell receptor beta chains from one sample sequenced in a study of blood T cell repertoires in COVID-19. Sequencing was performed with immunoSEQ multiplex PCR; in TCRdb, only in-frame clones are kept and a portion is missing. The sample consists of around 340,000 clones, more than 70% of them appearing once. The specimen was PBMCs or T cells enriched from blood (not recorded which). The receptors here all came from a woman under 40 who had been exposed to COVID-19.

The gene calls are TRBV7-9 and TRBJ1-1; no reliable D call. Germline V gives CDR1 SEHNR, CDR2 FQNEAQ (reference sequence). The CDR3 runs to 15 residues. With 3 bases removed from V and 1 base from J, the gap between germline ends came to 12 bases. CDR3: CASSLYTARNTEAFF. The CDR3 region has the DNA TGTGCCAGCAGCTTGTACACAGCTCGGAACACTGAAGCTTTCTTT.

The V gene is TRBV9, the J gene TRBJ1-1; a possible D gene is TRBD1 (5 bases). V was clipped by 4 bases and J by 7 bases, with 17 bases between them. The CDR3 contains 14 residues. CDR1 and CDR2 (germline): SGDLS, YYNGEE. The CDR3 DNA sequence: TGTGCCAGCAGCCCTGAAGGGTTAGGGGATGAAGCTTTCTTT. This translates into CASSPEGLGDEAFF.

The chain uses TRBV29-1 and TRBJ2-3, with 10 bases fitting TRBD2. The CDR3 has 16 amino acids. The germline V gene encodes CDR1 SQVTM and CDR2 ANQGSEA. Germline trimming cut 2 bases from V and 1 base from J; bases unmatched to any gene: 6. CDR3 sequence reads: CSVELAGVSGTDTQYF. In DNA, the CDR3 is TGCAGCGTTGAACTAGCGGGAGTTTCTGGCACAGATACGCAGTATTTT.

CDR3 sequence reads: CASSLVQGGEKLFF. In nucleotides, the CDR3 is TGCGCCAGCAGCTTGGTTCAGGGGGGTGAAAAACTGTTTTTT. The genes are TRBV5-1 and TRBJ1-4, with 7 bases matching TRBD1. With V trimmed by 0 bases and J by 7 bases, 3 bases remained unmatched. This CDR3 comprises 14 residues. Looked up from germline, CDR1 is SGHRS and CDR2 is YFSETQ.

The chain couples TRBV24-1 to TRBJ1-5; 8 bases map to TRBD1. The trim removed 4 bases at V and 6 bases at J, leaving 4 bases unmatched. Germline lookup yields CDR1 KGHDR and CDR2 SFDVKD. The CDR3 is made up of 14 amino acids. In nucleotides, the CDR3 is TGTGCCACCAGTGACTACGACAGGGGTCAGCCCCAGCATTTT. This gives the protein CATSDYDRGQPQHF.

The V and J genes are TRBV29-1 and TRBJ1-2; TRBD1 matches at 11 bases. The CDR3 loop spans 15 amino acids. The V and J ends lost 1 base and 8 bases, in that order; junction bases with no gene match: 9. Germline loops: CDR1 SQVTM, CDR2 ANQGSEA. The CDR3: CSVEVVFGQGAGYTF. The CDR3 DNA follows: TGCAGCGTTGAAGTCGTGTTCGGACAGGGGGCAGGCTACACCTTC.

The chain links TRBV11-1 to TRBJ1-2, with D tentatively TRBD1 (6 bases). Trimming removed 5 bases from V and 7 bases from J, with 11 bases in between. Per the germline V gene, CDR1 is SGHAT and CDR2 is FQDESV (reference sequence). The CDR3 consists of 12 residues. CDR3 sequence: CASSPGQRGYTF. CDR3 DNA: TGTGCCAGCAGCCCGGGACAACGTGGCTACACCTTC.

This clone was seen just once. This chain joins TRBV5-1 and TRBJ1-1; the match to TRBD1 covers 8 bases. The CDR3 runs to 15 residues. CDR1 and CDR2 (germline): SGHRS, YFSETQ. The ends lost 3 bases at V and 0 bases at J; junction bases unmatched: 4. CDR3 nucleotides: TGCGCCAGCAGCTCGACAGGGGCCATGAACACTGAAGCTTTCTTT. It encodes CASSSTGAMNTEAFF. The complete variable domain, with remaining parts taken from reference TRBV5-1 and TRBJ1-1, reads KAGVTQTPRYLIKTRGQQVTLSCSPISGHRSVSWYQQTPGQGLQFLFEYFSETQRNKGNFPGRFSGRQFSNSRSEMNVSTLELGDSALYLCASSSTGAMNTEAFFGQGTRLTVV.

The chain uses TRBV5-6 and TRBJ1-5; TRBD1 might be the D (5 bases). The CDR3 is made up of 15 amino acids. CDR1 SGHDT and CDR2 YYEEEE come from the germline V gene. The germline V and J ends were trimmed by 4 bases and 7 bases, with 18 bases remaining between them. As DNA, the CDR3 is TGTGCCAGCAGCAAAAGCAGGGAGGTTGAGCAGCCCCAGCATTTT. Amino acids: CASSKSREVEQPQHF.

This chain links TRBV27 with TRBJ2-3; possibly TRBD2 for D (5 bases). This CDR3 comprises 13 residues. V gave up 5 bases and J gave up 6 bases, with 12 bases separating them. The germline gives CDR1 MNHEY, CDR2 SMNVEV (reference sequence). The CDR3 loop is CASSITWRDTQYF. The CDR3 coding sequence is TGTGCCAGCAGTATAACGTGGAGGGATACGCAGTATTTT.

The chain couples TRBV19 to TRBJ1-2, with 9 bases fitting TRBD1. Trimming at V came to 2 bases and at J to 7 bases, leaving 5 bases not matched to a gene. Germline V gene sequence: CDR1 LNHDA, CDR2 SQIVND (reference sequence). This CDR3 has 14 amino acids. This CDR3 is CASSITGGDGGYTF. The CDR3 DNA reads TGTGCCAGTAGTATAACAGGGGGCGATGGTGGCTACACCTTC.

As DNA, the CDR3 is TGTGCCAGCAGCTTAGTTCTTACGAGTGAGCAGTTCTTC. This gives the protein CASSLVLTSEQFF. The chain couples TRBV11-2 to TRBJ2-1; D gene uncertain. There are 13 residues in the CDR3. CDR1 and CDR2 from the germline V gene are SGHAT and FQNNGV. The V end lost 1 base, the J end lost 9 bases, and 10 bases lay between the germline ends.

The chain is built from TRBV19 and TRBJ2-2, with 12 bases that match TRBD1. Germline V gene data show CDR1 as LNHDA and CDR2 as SQIVND (reference sequence). The ends lost 6 bases at V and 4 bases at J; junction bases unmatched: 0. CDR3 size: 14 residues. CDR3 protein: CASRGQGATGELFF. The CDR3 bases are TGTGCCAGTAGGGGACAGGGGGCCACCGGGGAGCTGTTTTTT.

This clone has just a few counts. The chain uses TRBV5-4 and TRBJ1-4; 7 bases agree with TRBD1. In germline, CDR1 is SGHNT, CDR2 YYREEE (reference sequence). The CDR3 consists of 15 residues. Trimming at V came to 1 base and at J to 8 bases, leaving 8 bases not matched to a gene. For the CDR3, the DNA is TGTGCCAGCAGCTTGACAGGGGCATCGGCCGAAAAACTGTTTTTT. As protein: CASSLTGASAEKLFF.

The chain uses TRBV15 and TRBJ1-1; D possibly corresponds to TRBD1 (5 bases). This CDR3 comprises 14 residues. Deletions cut 3 bases from V and 1 base from J, with 9 bases between. CDR1 and CDR2 (germline): LNHNV, YYDKDF (reference sequence). The CDR3 sequence is CATSRRQKNTEAFF. In nucleotides, the CDR3 is TGTGCCACCAGCAGGAGACAGAAGAACACTGAAGCTTTCTTT.

This CDR3 reads CASRDSSNYGYTF. In DNA, the CDR3 is TGTGCCAGCCGGGACAGTTCTAACTATGGCTACACCTTC. This chain uses TRBV25-1 with TRBJ1-2, with 7 bases fitting TRBD1. The CDR3 loop spans 13 amino acids. The ends lost 8 bases at V and 0 bases at J; junction bases unmatched: 3. Germline V gene sequence: CDR1 MGHDK, CDR2 SYGVNS.

This sequence joins TRBV9 and TRBJ2-3; 10 bases match TRBD2. Trimming at V came to 0 bases and at J to 2 bases, leaving 6 bases not matched to a gene. The germline CDR1 and CDR2 sequences are SGDLS and YYNGEE. This CDR3 has 17 amino acids. CDR3 in amino acids: CASSVAASGSYTDTQYF. The DNA for the CDR3 is TGTGCCAGCAGCGTAGCTGCTAGCGGGAGCTACACAGATACGCAGTATTTT.

This rearrangement joins TRBV5-1 to TRBJ1-3; the D is unclear. The CDR3 has 17 residues. V lost 0 bases and J 0 bases, leaving 13 bases between the germline ends. The V gene's germline CDR1 is SGHRS and CDR2 YFSETQ. In nucleotides, the CDR3 is TGCGCCAGCAGCTTGGCGTTTGGAGGCAGCTCTGGAAACACCATATATTTT. It is translated as CASSLAFGGSSGNTIYF.

This clone is a singleton in its sample. V is TRBV9 and J is TRBJ2-5; TRBD2 matches at 10 bases. V shed 0 bases and J 5 bases; nucleotides not matched to a gene: 4. CDR1 SGDLS and CDR2 YYNGEE come from the germline V gene. This CDR3 contains 15 residues. The CDR3 sequence: CASSVADSGRETQYF. CDR3 in DNA: TGTGCCAGCAGCGTAGCAGATAGCGGGAGGGAGACCCAGTACTTC.

This rearrangement joins TRBV27 to TRBJ2-3; TRBD2 agrees at 8 bases. Germline lookup yields CDR1 MNHEY and CDR2 SMNVEV (reference sequence). After removal of 6 bases from V and 7 bases from J, the junction contained 12 bases not matched to a gene. CDR3 length: 15 residues. CDR3 residues: CASSLIAGSGNTQYF. The DNA for the CDR3 is TGTGCCAGCAGCCTTATAGCGGGGAGCGGGAATACGCAGTATTTT.

The DNA for the CDR3 is TGTGCCAGCAGTTCTAAACAGGGCAGGGGCAATCAGCCCCAGCATTTT. Translated: CASSSKQGRGNQPQHF. V gene TRBV28 combines with J gene TRBJ1-5; possibly TRBD1 for D (6 bases). The CDR3 has 16 residues. Germline CDR1 MDHEN, CDR2 SYDVKM. V lost 4 bases to trimming and J lost 2 bases, with 15 bases between them.

The J gene is TRBJ2-2, the V gene TRBV27; D is possibly TRBD2 (6 bases). Trimming left V 1 base short and J 1 base short, with 10 bases between. The CDR3 runs 16 residues. Germline V gives CDR1 MNHEY, CDR2 SMNVEV (reference sequence). The DNA of the CDR3 is TGTGCCAGCAGTTTATGGGGTAGCGGGAACACCGGGGAGCTGTTTTTT. Encoded protein: CASSLWGSGNTGELFF.

The rearrangement links TRBV21-1 to TRBJ1-5. TRBV21-1 is a recognized pseudogene. This CDR3 is 15 amino acids long. The CDR3 sequence is CASSTKVGGLQPQHF. The CDR3 nucleotides are TGTGCCAGCAGCACGAAGGTGGGAGGGCTTCAGCCCCAGCATTTT.

The V call is TRBV28, the J call TRBJ1-3, with D perhaps matching TRBD1 (6 bases). Looked up from germline, CDR1 is MDHEN and CDR2 is SYDVKM. This CDR3 region has 16 residues. V was trimmed by 6 bases and J by 0 bases, leaving 15 bases between them. The CDR3 nucleotides are TGTGCCAGCAGGCCCGGGACACCTGACTCTGGAAACACCATATATTTT. This encodes CASRPGTPDSGNTIYF.

The table lists this clone with a count of one. This chain connects TRBV5-1 to TRBJ2-1; D unclear. In germline, CDR1 is SGHRS, CDR2 YFSETQ. Deletions cut 0 bases from V and 7 bases from J, with 11 bases between. There are 14 residues in the CDR3. The CDR3 DNA reads TGCGCCAGCAGCTTGGGGCAGTTGCAGAATGAGCAGTTCTTC. Amino acids: CASSLGQLQNEQFF.

The chain has TRBV27 and TRBJ1-2; D uncertain. This CDR3 comprises 14 residues. V was clipped by 0 bases and J by 4 bases, with 9 bases between them. CDR1 and CDR2 from the germline V gene are MNHEY and SMNVEV (reference sequence). CDR3 sequence reads: CASSLSGQSYGYTF. The CDR3 region has the DNA TGTGCCAGCAGTTTATCGGGCCAGTCCTATGGCTACACCTTC.

The sample holds a few counts of this clone. The J gene is TRBJ2-1, the V gene TRBV5-1, with D perhaps matching TRBD2 (6 bases). Trimming pared 4 bases from V and 0 bases from J, leaving 14 bases between. CDR3 length: 16 residues. Per the germline V gene, CDR1 is SGHRS and CDR2 is YFSETQ. The CDR3 region is CASSLSGGLSYNEQFF. The CDR3 region has the DNA TGCGCCAGCAGCCTTAGCGGCGGACTCTCCTACAATGAGCAGTTCTTC.

In DNA form, the CDR3 reads TGTGCCAGCAGCTTAGGGCGCAGCGGGAACACCGCAGATACGCAGTATTTT. Its protein is CASSLGRSGNTADTQYF. The chain couples TRBV7-2 to TRBJ2-3; TRBD2 matches at 7 bases. Germline lookup yields CDR1 SGHTA and CDR2 FQGNSA. Losses at the gene ends were 1 base for V and 4 bases for J; bases not matched to a gene: 11. The CDR3 covers 17 residues.

The CDR3 nucleotides read TGTGCCAGTAGTATCGGGGGTCAAGAGACCCAGTACTTC. It translates to CASSIGGQETQYF. V usage is TRBV19 and J usage is TRBJ2-5; D possibly corresponds to TRBD2 (6 bases). The CDR3 sequence is 13 residues long. Germline CDR1 and CDR2: LNHDA and SQIVND (reference sequence). V was clipped by 3 bases and J by 2 bases, with 7 bases between them. The full variable domain, rest sourced from reference TRBV19 and TRBJ2-5, is DGGITQSPKYLFRKEGQNVTLSCEQNLNHDAMYWYRQDPGQGLRLIYYSQIVNDFQKGDIAEGYSVSREKKESFPLTVTSAQKNPTAFYLCASSIGGQETQYFGPGTRLLVL.

J is TRBJ1-1 and V is TRBV19; D is perhaps TRBD1 (6 bases). Germline CDR1 LNHDA, CDR2 SQIVND (reference sequence). The CDR3 extends over 14 amino acids. The V end lost 6 bases, the J end lost 4 bases, and 15 bases lay between the germline ends. The CDR3 protein is CASSATGWGTEAFF. In DNA form, the CDR3 reads TGTGCCAGTAGCGCGACAGGTTGGGGCACTGAAGCTTTCTTT.

The J gene is TRBJ2-2, the V gene TRBV9, with D uncertain. Per germline, CDR1 SGDLS and CDR2 YYNGEE. The CDR3 covers 16 residues. V lost 0 bases, J lost 5 bases, and 14 bases lay in between. This chain's CDR3 is CASSVAWRKGTGELFF. CDR3 sequence (DNA): TGTGCCAGCAGCGTAGCTTGGCGGAAAGGAACCGGGGAGCTGTTTTTT. Supplemented by reference TRBV9 and TRBJ2-2, the full variable domain reads DSGVTQTPKHLITATGQRVTLRCSPRSGDLSVYWYQQSLDQGLQFLIQYYNGEERAKGNILERFSAQQFPDLHSELNLSSLELGDSALYFCASSVAWRKGTGELFFGEGSRLTVL.

The gene calls are TRBV5-1 and TRBJ2-7; 7 positions agree with TRBD2. Germline trimming cut 4 bases from V and 5 bases from J; bases unmatched to any gene: 9. The germline gives CDR1 SGHRS, CDR2 YFSETQ. The CDR3 contains 14 residues. The CDR3 DNA follows: TGCGCCAGCAGCCGAGCAGGGCGGGGGAACGAGCAGTACTTC. Translation gives CASSRAGRGNEQYF.